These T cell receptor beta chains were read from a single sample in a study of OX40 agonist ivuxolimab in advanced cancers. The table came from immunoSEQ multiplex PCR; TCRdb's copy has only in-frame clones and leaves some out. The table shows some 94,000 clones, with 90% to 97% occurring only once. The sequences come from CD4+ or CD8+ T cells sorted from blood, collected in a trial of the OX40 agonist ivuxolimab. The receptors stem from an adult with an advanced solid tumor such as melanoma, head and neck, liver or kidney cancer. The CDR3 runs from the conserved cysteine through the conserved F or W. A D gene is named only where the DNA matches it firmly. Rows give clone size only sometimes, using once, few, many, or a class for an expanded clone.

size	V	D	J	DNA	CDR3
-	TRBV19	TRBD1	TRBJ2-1	TGTGCCAGTAGCCCAGGGGGCTTCAATGAGCAGTTCTTC	CASSPGGFNEQFF
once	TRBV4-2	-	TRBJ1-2	TGTGCCAGCAGCCAAACAGCTACACAGGGACAACATAACTATGGCTACACCTTC	CASSQTATQGQHNYGYTF
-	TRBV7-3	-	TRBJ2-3	TGTGCCAGCAGCCCATCGATTGGTGATACGCAGTATTTT	CASSPSIGDTQYF
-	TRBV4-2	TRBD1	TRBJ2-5	TGTGCCAGCAGCCAAGAAGGACAGGGGGCAGAGACCCAGTACTTC	CASSQEGQGAETQYF
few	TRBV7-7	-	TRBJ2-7	TGTGCCAGCAGCTTAGAGGGACAAGGGGCCGAGCAGTACTTC	CASSLEGQGAEQYF
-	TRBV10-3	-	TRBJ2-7	TGTGCCATCAGTGATACCGGGCCGACTTACGAGCAGTACTTC	CAISDTGPTYEQYF
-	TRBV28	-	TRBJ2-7	TGTGCCAGCAGTTTACCCCCTGGGGGTGGCGAGCAGTACTTC	CASSLPPGGGEQYF
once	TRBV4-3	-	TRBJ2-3	TGCGCCAGCAGCCCGTCAGGGACGGGACTTACCTCCACAGATACGCAGTATTTT	CASSPSGTGLTSTDTQYF
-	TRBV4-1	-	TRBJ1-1	TGCGCCAGCAGCCAAGGGTCGGGGCAGGCCAACACTGAAGCTTTCTTT	CASSQGSGQANTEAFF
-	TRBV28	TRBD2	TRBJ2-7	TGTGCCAGCAGCCCCGCGCGGGAGGGCGGCGAGCAGTACTTC	CASSPAREGGEQYF
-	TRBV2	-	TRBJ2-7	TGTGCCAGCCGGGCGGAATCTTCTGAGCAGTACTTC	CASRAESSEQYF
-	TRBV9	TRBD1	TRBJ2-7	TGTGCCAGCAGCGTCGGGACAGCACACTCCTACGAGCAGTACTTC	CASSVGTAHSYEQYF
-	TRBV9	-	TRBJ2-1	TGTGCCAGCAGCCTTGGAGGTACCAATGAGCAGTTCTTC	CASSLGGTNEQFF
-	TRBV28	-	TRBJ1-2	TGTGCCAGCAGTCATTACGATGGCTACACCTTC	CASSHYDGYTF
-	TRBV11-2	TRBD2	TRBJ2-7	TGTGCCAGCAGCTTAAGTAGCGGGAGAGAGGACGAGCAGTACTTC	CASSLSSGREDEQYF
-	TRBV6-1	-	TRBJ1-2	TGTGCCAGCAGCCTGACAGACTATGGCTACACCTTC	CASSLTDYGYTF
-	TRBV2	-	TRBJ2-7	TGTGCCAGTAGAGTGGGTTCCGAGCAGTACTTC	CASRVGSEQYF
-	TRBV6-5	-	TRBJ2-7	TGTGCCAGCAGTTACGGGGTAGCGTACGACGAGCAGTACTTC	CASSYGVAYDEQYF
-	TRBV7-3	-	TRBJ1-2	TGTGCCAGCAGCCCAGGCGGAGGAGGGGCGAGGGGCTACACCTTC	CASSPGGGGARGYTF
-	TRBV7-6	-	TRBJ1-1	TGTGCCAGCAGCTTGGACTTGGGGCCAGAGAACACTGAAGCTTTCTTT	CASSLDLGPENTEAFF
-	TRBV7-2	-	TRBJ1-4	TGTGCCAGCAGCGTCCACCGGGACACTAATGAAAAACTGTTTTTT	CASSVHRDTNEKLFF
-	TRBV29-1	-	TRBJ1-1	TGCAGCGACTTGGGGGGGCGGAGTGACACTGAAGCTTTCTTT	CSDLGGRSDTEAFF
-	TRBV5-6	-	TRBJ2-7	TGTGCCAGCACCCTTGGGGGGCGGGAGCAGTACTTC	CASTLGGREQYF
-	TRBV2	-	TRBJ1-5	TGTGCCAGCAGTGAGTCGTGGGGGGTAAGTCAGCCCCAGCATTTT	CASSESWGVSQPQHF
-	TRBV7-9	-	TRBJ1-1	TGTGCCAGCACCCCTGGGAGGTCTGAAGCTTTCTTT	CASTPGRSEAFF
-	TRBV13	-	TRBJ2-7	TGTGCCAGCAGCTTCCCATCCGATTCCTACGAGCAGTACTTC	CASSFPSDSYEQYF
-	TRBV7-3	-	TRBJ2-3	TGTGCCAGCAGCTTATTAGACAGCACAGATACGCAGTATTTT	CASSLLDSTDTQYF